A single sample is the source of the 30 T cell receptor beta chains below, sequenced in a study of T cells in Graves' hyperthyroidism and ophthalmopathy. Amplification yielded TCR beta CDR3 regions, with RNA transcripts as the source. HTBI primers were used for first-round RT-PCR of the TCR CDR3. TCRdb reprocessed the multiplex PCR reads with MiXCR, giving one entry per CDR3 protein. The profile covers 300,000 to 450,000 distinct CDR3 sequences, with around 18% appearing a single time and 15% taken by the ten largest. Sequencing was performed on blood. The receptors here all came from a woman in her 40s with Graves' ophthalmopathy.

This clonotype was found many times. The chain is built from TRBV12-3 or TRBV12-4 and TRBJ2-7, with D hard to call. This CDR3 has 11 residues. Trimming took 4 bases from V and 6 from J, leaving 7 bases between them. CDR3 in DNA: TGTGCCAGCAGTTGGTCCCGCGAGCAGTACTTC. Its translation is CASSWSREQYF.

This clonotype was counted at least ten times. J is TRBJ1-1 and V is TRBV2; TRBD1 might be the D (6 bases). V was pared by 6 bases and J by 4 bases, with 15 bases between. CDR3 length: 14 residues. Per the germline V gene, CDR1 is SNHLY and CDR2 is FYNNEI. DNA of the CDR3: TGTGCCAGCAGGATACAGGGCTCGGGCACTGAAGCTTTCTTT. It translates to CASRIQGSGTEAFF.

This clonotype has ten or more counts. The CDR3 nucleotides are TGCAGCGTTGCGGGAGCGGGGCAAGAGACCCAGTACTTC. Translating gives CSVAGAGQETQYF. The chain carries TRBV29-1 and TRBJ2-5; 7 bases fit TRBD2. V lost 4 bases and J lost 2; bases outside the gene matches: 4. The CDR3 contains 13 residues. CDR1 SQVTM and CDR2 ANQGSEA come from the germline V gene.

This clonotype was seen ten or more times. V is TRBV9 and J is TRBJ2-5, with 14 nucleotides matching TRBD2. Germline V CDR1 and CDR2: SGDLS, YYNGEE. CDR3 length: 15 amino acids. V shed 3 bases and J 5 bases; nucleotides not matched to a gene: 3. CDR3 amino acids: CASSEGLAGVETQYF. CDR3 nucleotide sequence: TGTGCCAGCAGCGAGGGACTAGCGGGAGTTGAGACCCAGTACTTC.

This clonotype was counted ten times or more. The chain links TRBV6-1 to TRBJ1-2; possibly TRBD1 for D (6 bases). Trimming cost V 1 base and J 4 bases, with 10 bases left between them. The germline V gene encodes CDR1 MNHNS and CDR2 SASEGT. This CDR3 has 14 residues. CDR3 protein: CASSEEGGPYGYTF. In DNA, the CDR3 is TGTGCCAGCAGTGAAGAGGGGGGCCCCTATGGCTACACCTTC.

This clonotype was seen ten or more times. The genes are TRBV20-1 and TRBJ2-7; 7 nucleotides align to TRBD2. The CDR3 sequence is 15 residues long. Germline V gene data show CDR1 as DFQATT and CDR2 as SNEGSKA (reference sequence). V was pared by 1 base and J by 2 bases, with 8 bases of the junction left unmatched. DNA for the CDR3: TGCAGTGCTAGAGGACCCGGGAGGAGCCCCTACGAGCAGTACTTC. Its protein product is CSARGPGRSPYEQYF.

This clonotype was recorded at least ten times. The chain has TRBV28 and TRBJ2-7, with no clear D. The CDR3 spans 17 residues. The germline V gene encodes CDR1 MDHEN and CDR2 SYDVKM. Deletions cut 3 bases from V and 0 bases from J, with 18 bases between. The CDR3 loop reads CASSLNPLALSSYEQYF. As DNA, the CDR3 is TGTGCCAGCAGTTTGAACCCTTTAGCCTTGAGCTCCTACGAGCAGTACTTC.

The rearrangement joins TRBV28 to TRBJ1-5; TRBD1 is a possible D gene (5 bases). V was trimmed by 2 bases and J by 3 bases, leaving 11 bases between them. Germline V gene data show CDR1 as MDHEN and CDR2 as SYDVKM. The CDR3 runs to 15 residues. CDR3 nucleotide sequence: TGTGCCAGCAGTTTAGCCCAGGGTCACAATCAGCCCCAGCATTTT. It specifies CASSLAQGHNQPQHF.

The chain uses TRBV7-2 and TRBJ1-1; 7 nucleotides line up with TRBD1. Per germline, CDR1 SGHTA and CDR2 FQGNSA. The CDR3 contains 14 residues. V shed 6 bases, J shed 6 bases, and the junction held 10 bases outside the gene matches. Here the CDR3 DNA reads TGTGCCAGCAGTTGGAAGACAGGGCATCCTGAAGCTTTCTTT. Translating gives CASSWKTGHPEAFF.

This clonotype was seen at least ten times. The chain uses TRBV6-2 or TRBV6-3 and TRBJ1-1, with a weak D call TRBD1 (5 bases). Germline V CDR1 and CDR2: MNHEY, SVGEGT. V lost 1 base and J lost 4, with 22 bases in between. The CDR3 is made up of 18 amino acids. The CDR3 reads CASSYLKKGGRVFTEAFF. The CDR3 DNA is TGTGCCAGCAGTTACTTGAAGAAAGGTGGCAGGGTTTTCACTGAAGCTTTCTTT.

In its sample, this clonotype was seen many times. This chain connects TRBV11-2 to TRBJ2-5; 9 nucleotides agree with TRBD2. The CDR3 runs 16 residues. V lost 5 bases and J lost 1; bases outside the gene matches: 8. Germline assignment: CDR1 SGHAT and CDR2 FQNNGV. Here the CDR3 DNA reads TGTGCCAGCAGCCCACGGACTAGCGTCCTCCAAGAGACCCAGTACTTC. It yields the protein CASSPRTSVLQETQYF.

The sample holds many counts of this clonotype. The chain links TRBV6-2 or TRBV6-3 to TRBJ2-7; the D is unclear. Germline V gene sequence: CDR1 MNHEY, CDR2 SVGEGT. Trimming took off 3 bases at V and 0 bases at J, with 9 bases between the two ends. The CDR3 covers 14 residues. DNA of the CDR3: TGTGCCAGCAGTTATTTCAGGAACTCCTACGAGCAGTACTTC. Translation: CASSYFRNSYEQYF.

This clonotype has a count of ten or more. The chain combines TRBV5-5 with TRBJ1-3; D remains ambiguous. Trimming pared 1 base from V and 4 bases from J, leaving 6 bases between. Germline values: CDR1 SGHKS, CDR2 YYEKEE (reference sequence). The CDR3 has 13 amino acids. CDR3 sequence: CASSLKWGNTIYF. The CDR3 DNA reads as TGTGCCAGCAGCTTGAAATGGGGAAACACCATATATTTT.

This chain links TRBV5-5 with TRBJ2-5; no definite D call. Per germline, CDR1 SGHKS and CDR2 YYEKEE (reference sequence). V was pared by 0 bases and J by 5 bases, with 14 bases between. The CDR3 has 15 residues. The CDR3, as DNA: TGTGCCAGCAGCTTGGGGCCCCGAGAGTACGAGACCCAGTACTTC. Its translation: CASSLGPREYETQYF.

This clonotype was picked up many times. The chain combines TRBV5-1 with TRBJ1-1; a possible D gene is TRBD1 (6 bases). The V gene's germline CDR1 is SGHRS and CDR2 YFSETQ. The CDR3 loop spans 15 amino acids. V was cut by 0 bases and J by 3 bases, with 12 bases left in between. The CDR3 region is CASSLASGAHTEAFF. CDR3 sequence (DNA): TGCGCCAGCAGCTTGGCGTCGGGGGCCCACACTGAAGCTTTCTTT.

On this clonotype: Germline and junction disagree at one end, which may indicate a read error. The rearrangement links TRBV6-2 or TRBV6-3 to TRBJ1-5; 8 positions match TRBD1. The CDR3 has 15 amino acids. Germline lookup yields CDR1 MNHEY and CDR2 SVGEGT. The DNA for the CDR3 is TGTGCCAGCAATCGTACGCAGGGGGCGCAACAGCCCCAGCGTTTT. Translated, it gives CASNRTQGAQQPQRF.

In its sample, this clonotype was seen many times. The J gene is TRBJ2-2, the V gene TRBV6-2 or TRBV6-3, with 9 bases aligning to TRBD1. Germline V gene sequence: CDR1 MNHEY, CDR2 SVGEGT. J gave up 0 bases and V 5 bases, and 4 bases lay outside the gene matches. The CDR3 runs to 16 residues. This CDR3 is CASSHRGPPNTGELFF. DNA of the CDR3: TGTGCCAGCAGTCACAGGGGGCCGCCGAACACCGGGGAGCTGTTTTTT.

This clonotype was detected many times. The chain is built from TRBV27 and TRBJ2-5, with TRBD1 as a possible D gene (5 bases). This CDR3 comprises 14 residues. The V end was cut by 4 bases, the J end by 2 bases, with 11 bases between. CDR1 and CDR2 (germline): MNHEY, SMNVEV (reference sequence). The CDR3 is CASSSLDRQETQYF. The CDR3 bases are TGTGCCAGCAGTTCCCTAGACAGACAAGAGACCCAGTACTTC.

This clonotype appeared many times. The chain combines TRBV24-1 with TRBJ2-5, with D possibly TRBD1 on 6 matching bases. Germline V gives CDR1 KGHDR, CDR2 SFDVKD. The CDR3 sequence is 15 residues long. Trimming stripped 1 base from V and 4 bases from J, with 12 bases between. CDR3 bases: TGTGCCACCAGTGATTTCAGCCAGGGGACAGAGACCCAGTACTTC. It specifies CATSDFSQGTETQYF.

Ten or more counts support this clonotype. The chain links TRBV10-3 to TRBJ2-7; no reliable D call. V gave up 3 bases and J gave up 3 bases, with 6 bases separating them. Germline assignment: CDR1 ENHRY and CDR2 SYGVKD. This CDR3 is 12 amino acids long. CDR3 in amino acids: CAISETDYEQYF. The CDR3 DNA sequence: TGTGCCATCAGTGAAACGGACTACGAGCAGTACTTC.

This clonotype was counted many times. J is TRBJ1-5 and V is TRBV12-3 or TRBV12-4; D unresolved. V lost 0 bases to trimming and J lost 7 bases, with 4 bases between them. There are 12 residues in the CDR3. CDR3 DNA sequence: TGTGCCAGCAGTTTAGCCAGCCAGCCCCAGCATTTT. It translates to CASSLASQPQHF.

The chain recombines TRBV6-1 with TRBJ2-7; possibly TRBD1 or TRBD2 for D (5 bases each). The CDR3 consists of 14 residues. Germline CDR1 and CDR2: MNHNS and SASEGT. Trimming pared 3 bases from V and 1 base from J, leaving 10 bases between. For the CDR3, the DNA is TGTGCCAGCAGTGAGGGGACCAAATCCTACGAGCAGTACTTC. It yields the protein CASSEGTKSYEQYF.

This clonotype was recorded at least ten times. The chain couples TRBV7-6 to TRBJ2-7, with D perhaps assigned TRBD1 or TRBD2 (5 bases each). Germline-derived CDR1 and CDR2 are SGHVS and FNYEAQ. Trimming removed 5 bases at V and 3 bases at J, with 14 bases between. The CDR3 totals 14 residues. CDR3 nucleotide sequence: TGTGCCAGCAGCACCGGGGCGGCCAACTACGAGCAGTACTTC. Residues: CASSTGAANYEQYF.

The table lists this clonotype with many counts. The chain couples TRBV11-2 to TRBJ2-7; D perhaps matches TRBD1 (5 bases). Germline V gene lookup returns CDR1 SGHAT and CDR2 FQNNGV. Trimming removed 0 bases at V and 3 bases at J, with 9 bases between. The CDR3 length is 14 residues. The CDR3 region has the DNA TGTGCCAGCAGCTTAGATAGAACAGGCTACGAGCAGTACTTC. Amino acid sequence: CASSLDRTGYEQYF. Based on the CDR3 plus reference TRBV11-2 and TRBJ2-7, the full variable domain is EAGVAQSPRYKIIEKRQSVAFWCNPISGHATLYWYQQILGQGPKLLIQFQNNGVVDDSQLPKDRFSAERLKGVDSTLKIQPAKLEDSAVYLCASSLDRTGYEQYFGPGTRLTVT.

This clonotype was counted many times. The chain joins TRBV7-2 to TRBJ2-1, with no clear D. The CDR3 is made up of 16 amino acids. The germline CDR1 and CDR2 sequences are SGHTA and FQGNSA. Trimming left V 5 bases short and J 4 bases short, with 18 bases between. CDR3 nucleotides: TGTGCCAGCAGCCCCAGTATTGTGAAGCTGTACAATGAGCAGTTCTTC. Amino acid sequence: CASSPSIVKLYNEQFF.

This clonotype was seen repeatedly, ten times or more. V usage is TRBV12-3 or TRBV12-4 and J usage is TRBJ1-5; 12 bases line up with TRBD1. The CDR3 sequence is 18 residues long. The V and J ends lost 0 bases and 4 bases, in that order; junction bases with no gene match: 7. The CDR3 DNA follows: TGTGCCAGCAGTTTAGCGCCGGGACAGGGGGCTTCAAATCAGCCCCAGCATTTT. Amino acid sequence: CASSLAPGQGASNQPQHF.

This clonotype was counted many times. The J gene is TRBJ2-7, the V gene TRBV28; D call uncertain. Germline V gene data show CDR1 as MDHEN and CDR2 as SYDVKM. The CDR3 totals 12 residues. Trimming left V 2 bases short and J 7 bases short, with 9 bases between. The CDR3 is CASSLRSNEQYF. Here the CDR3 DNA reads TGTGCCAGCAGTTTACGAAGTAATGAGCAGTACTTC.

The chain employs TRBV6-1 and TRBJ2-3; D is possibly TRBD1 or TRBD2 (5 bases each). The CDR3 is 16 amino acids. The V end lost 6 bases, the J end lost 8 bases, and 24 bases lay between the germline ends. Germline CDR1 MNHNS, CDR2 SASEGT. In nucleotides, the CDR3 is TGTGCCAGCAGATCCAACCGGCCGGACTCCCAGGGTACGCAGTATTTT. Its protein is CASRSNRPDSQGTQYF.

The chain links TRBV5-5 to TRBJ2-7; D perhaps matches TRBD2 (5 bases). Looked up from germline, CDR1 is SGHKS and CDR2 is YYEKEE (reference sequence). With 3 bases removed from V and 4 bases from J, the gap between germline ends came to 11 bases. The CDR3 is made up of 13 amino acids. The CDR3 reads CASSYGIPYEQYF. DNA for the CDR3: TGTGCCAGCAGCTACGGGATTCCATACGAGCAGTACTTC.

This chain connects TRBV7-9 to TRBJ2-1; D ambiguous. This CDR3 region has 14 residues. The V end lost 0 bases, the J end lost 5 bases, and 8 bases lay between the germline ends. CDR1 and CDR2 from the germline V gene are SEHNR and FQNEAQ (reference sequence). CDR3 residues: CASSLAAEHNEQFF. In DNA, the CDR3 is TGTGCCAGCAGCTTAGCGGCCGAACACAATGAGCAGTTCTTC.